This paragraph reports one T cell receptor beta chain. Reverse transcription of about 0.5 to 1 ug RNA used random hexamers. TCRdb ran MiXCR on the immunoSEQ multiplex PCR reads and lists one entry per CDR3 protein. Of under 300,000 distinct CDR3 sequences detected, 96% appear once; the ten largest clones hold about 0.095%. This entry belongs to a study of CD8 T cells in Susac syndrome. Bulk CD8+ and CD4+ cells came from magnetic negative isolation; CD8+ TEMRA by FACS. V trimming: 4 bases; J trimming: 11 bases; junction bases outside the gene matches: 11. This CDR3 contains 13 residues. Germline CDR1 and CDR2: SGHDT and YYEEEE.

Sample: CD4+ T cells from PBMCs. This sequence was found in a human donor with Susac syndrome. The gene calls are TRBV5-6 and TRBJ1-2, with 7 bases matching TRBD1. The chain's CDR3 is CASSRTGAFSYTF. CDR3 nucleotides: TGTGCCAGCAGCCGGACAGGCGCTTTTTCGTACACCTTC.